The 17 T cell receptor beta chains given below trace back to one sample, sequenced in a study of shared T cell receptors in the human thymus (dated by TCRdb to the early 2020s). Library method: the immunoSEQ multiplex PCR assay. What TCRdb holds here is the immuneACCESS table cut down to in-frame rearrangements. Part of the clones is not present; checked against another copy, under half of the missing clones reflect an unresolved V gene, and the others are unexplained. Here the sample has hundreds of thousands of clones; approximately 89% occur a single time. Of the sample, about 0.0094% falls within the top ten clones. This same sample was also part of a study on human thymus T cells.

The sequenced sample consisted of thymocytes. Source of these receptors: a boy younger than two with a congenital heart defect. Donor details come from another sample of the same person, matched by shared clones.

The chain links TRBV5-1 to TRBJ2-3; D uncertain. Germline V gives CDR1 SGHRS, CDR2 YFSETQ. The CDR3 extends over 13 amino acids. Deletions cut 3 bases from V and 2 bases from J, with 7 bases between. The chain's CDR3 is CASSSPPTDTQYF. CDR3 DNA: TGCGCCAGCAGCTCTCCCCCCACAGATACGCAGTATTTT. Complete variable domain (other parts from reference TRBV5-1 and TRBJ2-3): KAGVTQTPRYLIKTRGQQVTLSCSPISGHRSVSWYQQTPGQGLQFLFEYFSETQRNKGNFPGRFSGRQFSNSRSEMNVSTLELGDSALYLCASSSPPTDTQYFGPGTRLTVL.

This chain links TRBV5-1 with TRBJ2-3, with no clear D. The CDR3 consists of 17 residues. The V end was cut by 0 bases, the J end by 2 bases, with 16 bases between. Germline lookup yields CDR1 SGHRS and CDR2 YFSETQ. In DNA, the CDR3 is TGCGCCAGCAGCTTGGGTTGGCTAGTGCCCCACACAGATACGCAGTATTTT. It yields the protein CASSLGWLVPHTDTQYF.

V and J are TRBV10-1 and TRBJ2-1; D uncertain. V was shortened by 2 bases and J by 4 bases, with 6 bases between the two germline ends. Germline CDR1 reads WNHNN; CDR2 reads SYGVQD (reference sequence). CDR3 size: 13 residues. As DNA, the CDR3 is TGCGCCAGCAGTGAGAGCGAGTACAATGAGCAGTTCTTC. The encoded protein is CASSESEYNEQFF.

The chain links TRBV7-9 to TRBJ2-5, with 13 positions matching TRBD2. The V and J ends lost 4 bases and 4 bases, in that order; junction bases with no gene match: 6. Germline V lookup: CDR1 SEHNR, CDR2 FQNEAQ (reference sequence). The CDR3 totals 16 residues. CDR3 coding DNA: TGTGCCAGCAGCTGGGACGGACTAGCGGGAGTAGAGACCCAGTACTTC. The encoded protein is CASSWDGLAGVETQYF.

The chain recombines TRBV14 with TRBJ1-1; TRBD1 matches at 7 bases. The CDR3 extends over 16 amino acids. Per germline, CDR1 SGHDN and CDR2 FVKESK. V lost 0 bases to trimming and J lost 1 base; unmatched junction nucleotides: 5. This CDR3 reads CASSQERGQPNTEAFF. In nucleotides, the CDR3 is TGTGCCAGCAGCCAAGAAAGGGGACAGCCGAACACTGAAGCTTTCTTT. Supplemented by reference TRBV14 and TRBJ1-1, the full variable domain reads EAGVTQFPSHSVIEKGQTVTLRCDPISGHDNLYWYRRVMGKEIKFLLHFVKESKQDESGMPNNRFLAERTGGTYSTLKVQPAELEDSGVYFCASSQERGQPNTEAFFGQGTRLTVV.

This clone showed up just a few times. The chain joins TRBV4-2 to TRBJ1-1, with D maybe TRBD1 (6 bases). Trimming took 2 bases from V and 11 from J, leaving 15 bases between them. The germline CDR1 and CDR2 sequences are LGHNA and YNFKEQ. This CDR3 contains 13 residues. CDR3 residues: CASSQKRQVSAFF. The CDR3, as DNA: TGTGCCAGCAGCCAAAAACGACAGGTATCGGCTTTCTTT.

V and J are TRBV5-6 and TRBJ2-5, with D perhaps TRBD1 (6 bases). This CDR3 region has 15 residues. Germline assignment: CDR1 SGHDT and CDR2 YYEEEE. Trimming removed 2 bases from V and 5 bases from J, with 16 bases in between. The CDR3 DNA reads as TGTGCCAGCAGCTTTCCATTATTTGGGGGCGAGACCCAGTACTTC. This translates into CASSFPLFGGETQYF.

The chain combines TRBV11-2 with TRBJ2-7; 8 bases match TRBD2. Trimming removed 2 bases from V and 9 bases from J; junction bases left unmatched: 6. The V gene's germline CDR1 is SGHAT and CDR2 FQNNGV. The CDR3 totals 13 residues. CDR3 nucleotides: TGTGCCAGCAGCTTATTTCGGGGGGGAGGGCAGTACTTC. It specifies CASSLFRGGGQYF.

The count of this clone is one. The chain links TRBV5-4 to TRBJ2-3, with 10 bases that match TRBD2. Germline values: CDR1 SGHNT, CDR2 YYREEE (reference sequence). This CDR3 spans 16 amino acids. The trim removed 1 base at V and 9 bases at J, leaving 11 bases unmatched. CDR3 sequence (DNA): TGTGCCAGCAGCTTGTTTCCAGCGGGAGGGCCAGGAACGCAGTATTTT. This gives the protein CASSLFPAGGPGTQYF.

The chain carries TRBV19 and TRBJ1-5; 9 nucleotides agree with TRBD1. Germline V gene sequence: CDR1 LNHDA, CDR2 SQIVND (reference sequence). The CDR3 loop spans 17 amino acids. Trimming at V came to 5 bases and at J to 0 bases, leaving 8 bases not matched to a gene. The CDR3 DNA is TGTGCCAGTAGTTTACTCGGACAGGGGAGTAGCAATCAGCCCCAGCATTTT. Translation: CASSLLGQGSSNQPQHF.

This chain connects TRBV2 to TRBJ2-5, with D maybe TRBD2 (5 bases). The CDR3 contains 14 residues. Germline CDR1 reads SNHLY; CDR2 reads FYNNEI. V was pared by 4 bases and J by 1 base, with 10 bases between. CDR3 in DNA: TGTGCCAGCAGTGTTTCAGCGGCCCAAGAGACCCAGTACTTC. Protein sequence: CASSVSAAQETQYF.

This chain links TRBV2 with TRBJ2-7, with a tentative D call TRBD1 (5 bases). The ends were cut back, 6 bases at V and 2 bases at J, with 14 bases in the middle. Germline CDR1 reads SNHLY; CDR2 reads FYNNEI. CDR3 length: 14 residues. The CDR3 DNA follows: TGTGCCAGCAGGAAACAGGCTCAAACCTACGAGCAGTACTTC. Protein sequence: CASRKQAQTYEQYF.

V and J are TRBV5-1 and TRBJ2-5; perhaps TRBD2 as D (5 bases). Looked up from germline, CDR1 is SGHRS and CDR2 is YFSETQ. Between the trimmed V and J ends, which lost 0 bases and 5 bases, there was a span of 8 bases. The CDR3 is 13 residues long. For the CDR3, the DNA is TGCGCCAGCAGCTTGGCGGGGTTGGAGACCCAGTACTTC. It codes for CASSLAGLETQYF.

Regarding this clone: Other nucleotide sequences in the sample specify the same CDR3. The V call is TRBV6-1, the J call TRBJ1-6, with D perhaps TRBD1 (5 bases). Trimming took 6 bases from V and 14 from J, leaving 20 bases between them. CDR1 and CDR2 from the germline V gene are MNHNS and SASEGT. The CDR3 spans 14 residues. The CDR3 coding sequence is TGTGCCAGCAGCGTGGGGCAGTCTTTTTTTTCCCTCCACTTT. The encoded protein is CASSVGQSFFSLHF.

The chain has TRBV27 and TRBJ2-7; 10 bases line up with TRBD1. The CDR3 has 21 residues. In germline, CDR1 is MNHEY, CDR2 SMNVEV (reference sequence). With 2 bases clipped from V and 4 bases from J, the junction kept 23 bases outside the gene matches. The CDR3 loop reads CASSLGLVAALRTGGSYEQYF. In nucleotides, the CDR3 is TGTGCCAGCAGTTTAGGCCTAGTTGCCGCCCTGCGGACAGGGGGATCTTACGAGCAGTACTTC.

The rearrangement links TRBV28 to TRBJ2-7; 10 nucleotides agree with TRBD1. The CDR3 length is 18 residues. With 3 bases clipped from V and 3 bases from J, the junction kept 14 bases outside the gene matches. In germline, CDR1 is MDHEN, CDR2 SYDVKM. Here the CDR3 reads CASSFGGGLRDRGYEQYF. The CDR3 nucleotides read TGTGCCAGCAGTTTCGGTGGGGGCCTCCGGGACAGGGGCTACGAGCAGTACTTC.

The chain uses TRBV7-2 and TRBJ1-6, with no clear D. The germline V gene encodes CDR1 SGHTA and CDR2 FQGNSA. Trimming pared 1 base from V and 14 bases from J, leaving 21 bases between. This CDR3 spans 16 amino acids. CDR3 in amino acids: CASSLEGAAGPSALHF. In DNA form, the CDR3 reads TGTGCCAGCAGCTTAGAGGGAGCGGCAGGCCCCTCGGCCCTCCACTTT.